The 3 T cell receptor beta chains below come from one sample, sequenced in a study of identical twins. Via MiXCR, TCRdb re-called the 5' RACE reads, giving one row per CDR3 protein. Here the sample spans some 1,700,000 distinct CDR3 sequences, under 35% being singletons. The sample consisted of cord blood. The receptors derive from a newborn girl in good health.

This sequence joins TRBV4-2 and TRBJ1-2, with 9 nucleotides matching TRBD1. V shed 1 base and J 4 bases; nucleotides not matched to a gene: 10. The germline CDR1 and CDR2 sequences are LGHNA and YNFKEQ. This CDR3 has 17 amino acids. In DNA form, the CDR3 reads TGTGCCAGCAGCCAAGTAACCACAGGGGGCGCCGCCTATGGCTACACCTTC. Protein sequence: CASSQVTTGGAAYGYTF.

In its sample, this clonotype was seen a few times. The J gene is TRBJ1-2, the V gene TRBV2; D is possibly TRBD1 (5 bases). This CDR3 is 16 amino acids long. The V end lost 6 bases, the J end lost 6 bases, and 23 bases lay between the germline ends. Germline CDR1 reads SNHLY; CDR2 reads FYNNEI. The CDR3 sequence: CASSTRDSQFVDGYTF. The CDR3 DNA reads TGTGCCAGCAGCACTCGGGACTCTCAATTCGTGGATGGCTACACCTTC.

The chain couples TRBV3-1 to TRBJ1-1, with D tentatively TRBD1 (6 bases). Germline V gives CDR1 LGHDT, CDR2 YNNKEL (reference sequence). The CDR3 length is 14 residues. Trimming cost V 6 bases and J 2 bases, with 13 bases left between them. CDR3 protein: CASRPGDPNTEAFF. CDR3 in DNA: TGTGCCAGCAGGCCAGGGGATCCCAACACTGAAGCTTTCTTT.